Shown below are 5 T cell receptor beta chains from a single sample sequenced in a study of human T cells and chemical hapten exposure. Time point denoted: patch test 1, 2 weeks after DPC sensitization. Stated treatment: therapeutic diphenylcyclopropenone sensitization with weekly scalp DPC. TCRdb fed the RACE reads into MiXCR, producing one record per CDR3 protein. Of 350,000 or so distinct CDR3 sequences in the sample, about 7% are singletons; the top ten hold 8.4%. The sequences come from whole blood, collected in connection with sensitization to the hapten diphenylcyclopropenone (DPC). All receptors derive from a woman in her late teens or twenties with alopecia areata. Some clones in this sample may be carry-over from other donors' samples.

The chain couples TRBV12-3 or TRBV12-4 to TRBJ1-3; TRBD1 matches at 8 bases. Germline trimming cut 5 bases from V and 0 bases from J; bases unmatched to any gene: 6. CDR3 length: 16 residues. CDR3 residues: CASSLYTGGSGNTIYF. CDR3 bases: TGTGCCAGCAGTCTCTACACAGGGGGCTCTGGAAACACCATATATTTT.

The V gene is TRBV2, the J gene TRBJ1-5; TRBD1 is a possible D gene (5 bases). CDR3 length: 13 residues. From germline, CDR1 is SNHLY and CDR2 FYNNEI. Between the trimmed V and J ends, which lost 4 bases and 3 bases, there was a span of 7 bases. CDR3 in DNA: TGTGCCAGCAGTGGGGGGTACAATCAGCCCCAGCATTTT. Residues: CASSGGYNQPQHF.

This clonotype was counted between two and nine times. The chain has TRBV24-1 and TRBJ2-3; 7 bases fit TRBD2. The CDR3 has 15 amino acids. The germline CDR1 and CDR2 sequences are KGHDR and SFDVKD. V lost 5 bases and J lost 8; bases outside the gene matches: 12. In DNA form, the CDR3 reads TGTGCCACCAGTGGCGCTCAAAGCGGGATGCGTACGCAGTATTTT. Amino acid sequence: CATSGAQSGMRTQYF.

Many counts were recorded for this clonotype. The rearrangement uses TRBV3-1 and TRBJ2-3; unclear D gene. Germline V gene lookup returns CDR1 LGHDT and CDR2 YNNKEL (reference sequence). The V gene lost 2 bases and the J gene lost 5 bases, with 8 bases spanning the gap. CDR3 length: 13 amino acids. In DNA, the CDR3 is TGTGCCAGCAGCCAAAATATAGAAGATACGCAGTATTTT. It translates to CASSQNIEDTQYF.

This rearrangement joins TRBV12-3 or TRBV12-4 to TRBJ2-3; perhaps TRBD2 as D (6 bases). V gave up 5 bases and J gave up 2 bases, with 11 bases separating them. The CDR3 covers 14 residues. The CDR3 sequence is CASSPGDFTDTQYF. The CDR3 region has the DNA TGTGCCAGCAGTCCGGGGGACTTCACAGATACGCAGTATTTT.